A selection of T cell receptor beta chains follows, all from one sample in a study of T cell changes during pregnancy in multiple sclerosis. Produced via immunoSEQ multiplex PCR; TCRdb's table is partial and in-frame only. Among about 75,000 clones, 90% to 95% were seen once, and the ten largest hold roughly 0.14%. The source was CD4+ T cells from peripheral blood mononuclear cells, collected after pregnancy. The source is a female donor with multiple sclerosis, enrolled in a pregnancy study. The CDR3 runs from the conserved cysteine through the conserved F or W. A D gene is named only where the DNA matches it firmly. Rows give clone size only sometimes, using once, few, many, or a class for an expanded clone.

CDR3 protein	CDR3 DNA	V gene	J gene	D gene	CDR3 length	clone size
CSVSAGVNTEAFF	TGCAGCGTTTCGGCGGGGGTGAACACTGAAGCTTTCTTT	TRBV29-1	TRBJ1-1	NA	13	few
CASSLGADRVDEQYF	TGTGCCAGCAGCTTAGGCGCGGACAGGGTAGATGAGCAGTACTTC	TRBV7-2	TRBJ2-7	TRBD1	15	NA
CASSLAGLAGEVGTDTQYF	TGCGCCAGCAGCTTAGCGGGACTAGCGGGAGAGGTGGGCACAGATACGCAGTATTTT	TRBV5-1	TRBJ2-3	TRBD2	19	NA
CASSLGLAGGYEQYF	TGTGCCAGCAGTTTGGGACTAGCGGGAGGGTACGAGCAGTACTTC	TRBV28	TRBJ2-7	TRBD2	15	NA
CASGEMRTGAYEQYF	TGTGCCAGCGGGGAAATGCGGACAGGGGCCTACGAGCAGTACTTC	TRBV11-2	TRBJ2-7	TRBD1	15	NA
CASSGRQESTDTQYF	TGTGCCAGCAGCGGGAGGCAGGAGAGCACAGATACGCAGTATTTT	TRBV21-1	TRBJ2-3	NA	15	NA
CASSLDLAGGGSYNEQFF	TGTGCCAGCAGCTTGGACCTAGCGGGGGGAGGGTCCTACAATGAGCAGTTCTTC	TRBV5-4	TRBJ2-1	TRBD2	18	NA
CASRPDRSYNSPLHF	TGTGCCAGCAGACCCGACAGATCCTATAATTCACCCCTCCACTTT	TRBV2	TRBJ1-6	NA	15	NA
CASNSLSGGSYNEQFF	TGTGCCAGCAACTCTCTTAGCGGGGGTTCCTACAATGAGCAGTTCTTC	TRBV28	TRBJ2-1	TRBD2	16	NA
CASSMSGQGNQPQHF	TGTGCCAGTAGTATGAGCGGACAGGGAAATCAGCCCCAGCATTTT	TRBV19	TRBJ1-5	TRBD1	15	NA
CASSRYRGNTGELFF	TGTGCCAGCAGCAGATACAGGGGAAACACCGGGGAGCTGTTTTTT	TRBV7-2	TRBJ2-2	TRBD1	15	NA
CAWSDYPNTGELFF	TGTGCCTGGAGTGACTACCCCAACACCGGGGAGCTGTTTTTT	TRBV30	TRBJ2-2	NA	14	NA
CASSWGGTSPYEQYF	TGTGCCAGCAGCTGGGGTGGGACTAGCCCTTACGAGCAGTACTTC	TRBV11-1	TRBJ2-7	TRBD2	15	NA
CASSLERGSGNTIYF	TGTGCCAGCAGCTTAGAAAGGGGGTCTGGAAACACCATATATTTT	TRBV7-9	TRBJ1-3	NA	15	NA
CASSIEGLGLEQFF	TGTGCCAGTAGTATAGAAGGCTTGGGACTAGAGCAGTTCTTC	TRBV19	TRBJ2-1	TRBD2	14	NA
CASSPLGSGSRHDYGYTF	TGTGCCAGCTCACCACTGGGGTCGGGATCCCGTCACGACTATGGCTACACCTTC	TRBV18	TRBJ1-2	NA	18	NA
CATSRDYQPQHF	TGTGCCACCAGCAGAGACTATCAGCCCCAGCATTTT	TRBV15	TRBJ1-5	NA	12	NA
CASSFTGVTEAFF	TGTGCCAGCAGCTTTACAGGGGTCACTGAAGCTTTCTTT	TRBV11-2	TRBJ1-1	TRBD1	13	NA
CASSLTSGRSYEQYF	TGTGCCAGCAGCTTGACTAGCGGGAGATCCTACGAGCAGTACTTC	TRBV5-4	TRBJ2-7	TRBD2	15	NA
CASSVDWGGETQYF	TGTGCCAGCAGCGTAGACTGGGGGGGGGAGACCCAGTACTTC	TRBV9	TRBJ2-5	TRBD2	14	NA
CASSLAQGNYEQYF	TGCGCCAGCAGCTTGGCACAGGGAAACTACGAGCAGTACTTC	TRBV5-1	TRBJ2-7	NA	14	once